This record covers a single TCR beta chain. Unmatched junction bases numbered 16, after V lost 5 bases and J lost 0 bases. This CDR3 comprises 18 residues. Germline CDR1 is MNHNY and CDR2 is SVGAGI (reference sequence). This record comes from a study of blood T cell repertoires in COVID-19. Across the study: Specimens from acute and convalescent COVID-19 originated in the United States, Italy and Spain.

Assay used: immunoSEQ multiplex PCR; TCRdb lists only in-frame clones, some missing. The data contain approximately 270,000 clones, about nine tenths of them seen just once; the ten biggest clones take up around 2.1%. Sequencing was done on a sample of peripheral blood. The TCR was taken from a man over 45 with acute or convalescent COVID-19. The gene calls are TRBV6-6 and TRBJ2-7, with 7 bases that match TRBD1. The CDR3 spells CASSHRPDRARSSYEQYF. The CDR3 nucleotides are TGTGCCAGCAGTCACCGTCCTGACAGGGCCCGAAGCTCCTACGAGCAGTACTTC.